This passage covers 7 T cell receptor beta chains from one sample sequenced in a study of blood T cell repertoires in COVID-19. Data came from immunoSEQ multiplex PCR; TCRdb stores just in-frame clones and leaves some out. Among approximately 150,000 clones listed, 85% to 90% were seen once. Sequencing was performed on peripheral blood. These TCRs come from an older woman with acute or convalescent COVID-19.

V gene TRBV2 combines with J gene TRBJ1-5; D is ambiguous. The CDR3 has 14 amino acids. Trimming stripped 4 bases from V and 1 base from J, with 8 bases between. Germline V lookup: CDR1 SNHLY, CDR2 FYNNEI. The chain's CDR3 is CASSARRSNQPQHF. Here the CDR3 DNA reads TGTGCCAGCAGTGCCAGGAGGAGCAATCAGCCCCAGCATTTT.

The gene calls are TRBV5-4 and TRBJ1-2; a weak D match, TRBD1 (6 bases). CDR3 length: 16 amino acids. Germline loops: CDR1 SGHNT, CDR2 YYREEE (reference sequence). Trimming removed 3 bases at V and 4 bases at J, with 19 bases between. Written as DNA, the CDR3 is TGTGCCAGCAGCTCTATTATCAGGGGCGCTCCCTATGGCTACACCTTC. Encoded protein: CASSSIIRGAPYGYTF.

This chain links TRBV11-2 with TRBJ1-6; D gene unclear. V was shortened by 5 bases and J by 8 bases, with 13 bases between the two germline ends. The V gene's germline CDR1 is SGHAT and CDR2 FQNNGV. The CDR3 length is 14 residues. The DNA for the CDR3 is TGTGCCAGCAGCCGACTTCAAGTAGATTCACCCCTCCACTTT. This gives the protein CASSRLQVDSPLHF.

V and J are TRBV4-1 and TRBJ2-7; 9 nucleotides agree with TRBD1. J gave up 5 bases and V 4 bases, and 3 bases lay outside the gene matches. The CDR3 runs 13 residues. Germline-derived CDR1 and CDR2 are MGHRA and YSYEKL. In nucleotides, the CDR3 is TGCGCCAGCAGCCCCGGACAGGGGCACGAGCAGTACTTC. It translates to CASSPGQGHEQYF.

Regarding this clone: A junction boundary mismatches the germline segment, possibly from a read error. V gene TRBV6-5 combines with J gene TRBJ2-2; possible D gene TRBD1, 5 bases. CDR1 and CDR2 from the germline V gene are MNHEY and SVGAGI. The CDR3 spans 16 residues. The CDR3 here is CASSYLAAGNSGELFF. The CDR3 DNA sequence: TGTGCCAGCAGTTACTTGGCTGCAGGGAACTCCGGGGAGCTGTTTTTT.

The CDR3 region has the DNA TGTGCCAGCAGTTACTGGACAGGGGGCGCCGGGGGGTTCTTC. Protein: CASSYWTGGAGGFF. The chain links TRBV6-2 or TRBV6-3 to TRBJ2-1; 11 nucleotides line up with TRBD1. The V segment lost 1 base and the J segment 15 bases; nucleotides outside the gene matches: 8. This CDR3 has 14 residues. CDR1 MNHEY and CDR2 SVGEGT come from the germline V gene.

This chain links TRBV7-9 with TRBJ1-2, with D perhaps TRBD1 (5 bases). The CDR3 consists of 13 residues. Deletions cut 5 bases from V and 8 bases from J, with 15 bases between. Germline values: CDR1 SEHNR, CDR2 FQNEAQ (reference sequence). The CDR3 spells CASSQLPGIGYTF. In DNA, the CDR3 is TGTGCCAGCAGCCAGTTACCAGGGATCGGCTACACCTTC.